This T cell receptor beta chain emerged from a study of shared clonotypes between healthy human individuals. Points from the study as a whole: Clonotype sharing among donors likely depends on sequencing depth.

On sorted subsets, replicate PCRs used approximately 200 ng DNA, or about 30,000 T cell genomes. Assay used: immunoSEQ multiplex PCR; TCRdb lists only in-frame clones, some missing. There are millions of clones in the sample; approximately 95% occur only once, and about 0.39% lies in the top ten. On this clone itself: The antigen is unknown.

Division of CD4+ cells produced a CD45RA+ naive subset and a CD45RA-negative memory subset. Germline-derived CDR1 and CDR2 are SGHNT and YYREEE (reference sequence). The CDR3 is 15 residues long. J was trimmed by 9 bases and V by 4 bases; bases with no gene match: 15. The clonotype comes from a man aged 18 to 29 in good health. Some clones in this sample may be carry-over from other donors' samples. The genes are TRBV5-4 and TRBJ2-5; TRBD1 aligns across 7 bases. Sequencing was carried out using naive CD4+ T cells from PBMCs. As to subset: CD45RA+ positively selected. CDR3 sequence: CASSSRGTGFRAQYF. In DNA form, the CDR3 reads TGTGCCAGCAGCAGCAGGGGGACCGGGTTTAGAGCCCAGTACTTC. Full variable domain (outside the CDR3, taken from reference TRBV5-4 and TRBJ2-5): ETGVTQSPTHLIKTRGQQVTLRCSSQSGHNTVSWYQQALGQGPQFIFQYYREEENGRGNFPPRFSGLQFPNYSSELNVNALELDDSALYLCASSSRGTGFRAQYFGPGTRLLVL.